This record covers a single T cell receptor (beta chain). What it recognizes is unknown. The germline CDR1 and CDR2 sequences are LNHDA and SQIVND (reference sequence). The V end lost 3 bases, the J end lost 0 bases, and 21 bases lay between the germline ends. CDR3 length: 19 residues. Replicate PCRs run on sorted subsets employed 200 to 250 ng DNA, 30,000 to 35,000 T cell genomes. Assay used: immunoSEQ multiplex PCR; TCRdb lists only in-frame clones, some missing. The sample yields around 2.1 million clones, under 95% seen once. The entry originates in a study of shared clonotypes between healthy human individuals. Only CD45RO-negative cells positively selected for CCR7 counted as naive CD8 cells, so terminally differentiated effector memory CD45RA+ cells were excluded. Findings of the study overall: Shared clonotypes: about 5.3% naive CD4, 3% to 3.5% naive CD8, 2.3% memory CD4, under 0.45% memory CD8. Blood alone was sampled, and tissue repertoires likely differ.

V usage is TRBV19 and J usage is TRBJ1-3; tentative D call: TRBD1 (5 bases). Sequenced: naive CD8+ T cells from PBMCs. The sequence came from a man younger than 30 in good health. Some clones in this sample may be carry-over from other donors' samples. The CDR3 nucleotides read TGTGCCAGTAGTATCCCGAGTTCGGTGAGGGGACTCTCTGGAAACACCATATATTTT. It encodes CASSIPSSVRGLSGNTIYF.